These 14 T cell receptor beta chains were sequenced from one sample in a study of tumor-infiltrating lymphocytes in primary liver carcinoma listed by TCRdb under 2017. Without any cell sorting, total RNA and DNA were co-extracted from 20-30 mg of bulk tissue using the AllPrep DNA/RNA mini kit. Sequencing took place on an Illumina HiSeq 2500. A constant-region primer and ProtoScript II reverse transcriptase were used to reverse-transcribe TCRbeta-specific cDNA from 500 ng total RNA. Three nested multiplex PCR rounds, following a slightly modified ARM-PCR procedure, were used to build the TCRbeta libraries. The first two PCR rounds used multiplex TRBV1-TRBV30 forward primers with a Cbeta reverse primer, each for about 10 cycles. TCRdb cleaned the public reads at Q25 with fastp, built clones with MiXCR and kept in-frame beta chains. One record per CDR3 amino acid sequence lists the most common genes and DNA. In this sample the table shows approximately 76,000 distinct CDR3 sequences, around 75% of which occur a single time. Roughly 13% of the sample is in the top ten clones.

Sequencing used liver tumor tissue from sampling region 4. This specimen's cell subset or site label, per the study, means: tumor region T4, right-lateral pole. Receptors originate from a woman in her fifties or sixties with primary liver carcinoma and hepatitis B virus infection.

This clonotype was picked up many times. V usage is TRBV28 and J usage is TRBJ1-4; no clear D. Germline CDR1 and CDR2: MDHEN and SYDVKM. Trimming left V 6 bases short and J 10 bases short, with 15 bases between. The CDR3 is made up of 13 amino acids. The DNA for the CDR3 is TGTGCCAGCAGCACCCAGTCGCCGCTAAAACTGTTTTTT. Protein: CASSTQSPLKLFF.

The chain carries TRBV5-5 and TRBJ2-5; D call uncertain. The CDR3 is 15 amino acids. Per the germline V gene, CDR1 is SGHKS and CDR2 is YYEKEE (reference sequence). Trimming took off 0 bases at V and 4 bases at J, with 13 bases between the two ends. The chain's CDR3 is CASSLEATGRETQYF. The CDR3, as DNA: TGTGCCAGCAGCTTGGAGGCTACGGGCCGAGAGACCCAGTACTTC. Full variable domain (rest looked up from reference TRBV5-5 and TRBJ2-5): DAGVTQSPTHLIKTRGQQVTLRCSPISGHKSVSWYQQVLGQGPQFIFQYYEKEERGRGNFPDRFSARQFPNYSSELNVNALLLGDSALYLCASSLEATGRETQYFGPGTRLLVL.

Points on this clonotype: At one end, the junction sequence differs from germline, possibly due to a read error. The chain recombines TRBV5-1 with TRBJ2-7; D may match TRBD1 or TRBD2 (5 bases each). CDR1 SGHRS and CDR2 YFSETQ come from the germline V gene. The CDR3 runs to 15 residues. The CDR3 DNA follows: TGCGCCAGCAGCTTGAAGAGGGGTCCTTCCTATGAGCAGTACTTC. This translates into CASSLKRGPSYEQYF.

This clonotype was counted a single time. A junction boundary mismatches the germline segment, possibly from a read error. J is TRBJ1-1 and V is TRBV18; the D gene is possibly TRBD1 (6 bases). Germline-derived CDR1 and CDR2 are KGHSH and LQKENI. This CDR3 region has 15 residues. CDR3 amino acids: CASSLTRDMKTEAFF. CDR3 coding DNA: TGTGCCAGCTCACTGACGCGGGACATGAAGACTGAAGCTTTCTTT.

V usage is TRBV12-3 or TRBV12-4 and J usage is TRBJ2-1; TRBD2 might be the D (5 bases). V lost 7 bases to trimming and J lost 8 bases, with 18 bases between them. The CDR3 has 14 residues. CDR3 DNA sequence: TGTGCCAGCAACCCGAGGACTGAAGGTGATGAGCAGTTCTTC. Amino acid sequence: CASNPRTEGDEQFF.

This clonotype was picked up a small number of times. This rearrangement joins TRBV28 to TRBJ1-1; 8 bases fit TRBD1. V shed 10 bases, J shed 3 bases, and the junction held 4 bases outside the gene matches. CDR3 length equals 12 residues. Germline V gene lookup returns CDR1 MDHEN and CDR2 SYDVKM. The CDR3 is CATRTGHTEAFF. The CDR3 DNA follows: TGTGCCACCCGGACAGGGCACACTGAAGCTTTCTTT.

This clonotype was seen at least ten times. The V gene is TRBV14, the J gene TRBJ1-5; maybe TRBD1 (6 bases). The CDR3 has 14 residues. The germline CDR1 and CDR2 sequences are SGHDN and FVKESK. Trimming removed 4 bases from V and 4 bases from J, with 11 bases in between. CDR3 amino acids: CASSRGGQNQPQHF. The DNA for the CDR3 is TGTGCCAGCAGCCGTGGGGGGCAGAATCAGCCCCAGCATTTT.

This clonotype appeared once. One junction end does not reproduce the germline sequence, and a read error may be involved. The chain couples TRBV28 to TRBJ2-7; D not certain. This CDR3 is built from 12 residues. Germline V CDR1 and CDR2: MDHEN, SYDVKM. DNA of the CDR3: TGTGCCAGCAGTACGGGCTCCTACGTGCAGTACTTC. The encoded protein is CASSTGSYVQYF.

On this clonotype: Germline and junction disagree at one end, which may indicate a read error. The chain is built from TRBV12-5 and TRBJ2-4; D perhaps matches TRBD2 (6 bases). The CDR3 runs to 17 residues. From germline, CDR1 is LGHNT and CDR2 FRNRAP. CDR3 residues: CACGLVLEGSTKNIQYF. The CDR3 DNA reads TGTGCTTGTGGTTTGGTACTGGAGGGCTCGACCAAAAACATTCAGTACTTC.

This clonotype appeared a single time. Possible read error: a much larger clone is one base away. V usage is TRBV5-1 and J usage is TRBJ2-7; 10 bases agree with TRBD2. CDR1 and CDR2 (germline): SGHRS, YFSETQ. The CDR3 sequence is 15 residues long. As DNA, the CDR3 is TGCGCCACCAGCTTGTCGCTAGCGGGAGTACACGAGCAGTACTTC. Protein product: CATSLSLAGVHEQYF.

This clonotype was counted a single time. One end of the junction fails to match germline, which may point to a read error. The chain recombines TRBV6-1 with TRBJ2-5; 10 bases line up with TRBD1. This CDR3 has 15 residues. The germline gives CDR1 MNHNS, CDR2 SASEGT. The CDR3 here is CVSSNGQGVLQTQYF. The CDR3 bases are TGTGTCAGCAGTAATGGACAGGGGGTTTTGCAGACCCAGTACTTC.

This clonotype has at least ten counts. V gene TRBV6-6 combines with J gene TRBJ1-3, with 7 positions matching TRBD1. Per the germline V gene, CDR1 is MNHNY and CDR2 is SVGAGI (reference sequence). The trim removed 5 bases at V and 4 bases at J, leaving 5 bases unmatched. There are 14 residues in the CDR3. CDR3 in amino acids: CASSTRDSGNTIYF. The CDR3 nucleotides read TGTGCCAGCAGTACCCGGGACAGCGGAAACACCATATATTTT.

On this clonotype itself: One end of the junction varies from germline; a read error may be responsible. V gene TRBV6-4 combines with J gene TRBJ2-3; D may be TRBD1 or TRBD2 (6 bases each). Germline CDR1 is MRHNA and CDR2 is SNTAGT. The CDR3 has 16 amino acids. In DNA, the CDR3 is TGTGCCAGCAGTCCGGGACTCGAGGGGGGCACAGATATGCAGTATTTT. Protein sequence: CASSPGLEGGTDMQYF.

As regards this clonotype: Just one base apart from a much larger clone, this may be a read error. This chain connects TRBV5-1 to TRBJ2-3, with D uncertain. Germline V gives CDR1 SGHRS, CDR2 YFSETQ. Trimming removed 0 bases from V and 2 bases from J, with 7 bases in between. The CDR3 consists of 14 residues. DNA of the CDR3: TGCGCCAGCAGCTTGGGGAACTACACAGATACGCAGTATTTT. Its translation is CASSLGNYTDTQYF.